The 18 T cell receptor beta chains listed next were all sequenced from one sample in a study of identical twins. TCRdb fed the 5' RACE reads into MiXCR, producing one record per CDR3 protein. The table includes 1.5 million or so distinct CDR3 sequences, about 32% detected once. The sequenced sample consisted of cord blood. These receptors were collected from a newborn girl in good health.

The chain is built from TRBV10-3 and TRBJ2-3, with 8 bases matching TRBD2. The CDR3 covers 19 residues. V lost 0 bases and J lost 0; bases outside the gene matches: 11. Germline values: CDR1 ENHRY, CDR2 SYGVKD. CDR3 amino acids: CAISESWVAGGHSTDTQYF. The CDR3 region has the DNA TGTGCCATCAGTGAGTCATGGGTGGCGGGGGGACACAGCACAGATACGCAGTATTTT.

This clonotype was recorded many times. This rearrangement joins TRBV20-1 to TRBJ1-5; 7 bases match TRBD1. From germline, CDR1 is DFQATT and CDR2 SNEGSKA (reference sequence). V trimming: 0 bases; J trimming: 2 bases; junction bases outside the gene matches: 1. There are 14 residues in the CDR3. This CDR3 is CSARDTGGNQPQHF. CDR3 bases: TGCAGTGCTAGAGATACAGGGGGCAATCAGCCCCAGCATTTT.

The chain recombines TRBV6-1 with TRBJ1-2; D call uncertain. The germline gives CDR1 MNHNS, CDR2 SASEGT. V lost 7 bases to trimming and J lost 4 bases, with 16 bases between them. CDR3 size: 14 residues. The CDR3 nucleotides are TGTGCCAGCACCACCCAACCGGCTGGCTATGGCTACACCTTC. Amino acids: CASTTQPAGYGYTF.

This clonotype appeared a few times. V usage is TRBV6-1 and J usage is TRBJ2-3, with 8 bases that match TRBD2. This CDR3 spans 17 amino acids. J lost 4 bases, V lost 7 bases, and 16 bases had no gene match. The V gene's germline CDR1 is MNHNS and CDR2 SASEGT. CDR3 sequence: CASIRSESGSYADTQYF. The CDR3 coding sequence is TGTGCCAGCATCCGAAGCGAAAGCGGGAGTTATGCAGATACGCAGTATTTT.

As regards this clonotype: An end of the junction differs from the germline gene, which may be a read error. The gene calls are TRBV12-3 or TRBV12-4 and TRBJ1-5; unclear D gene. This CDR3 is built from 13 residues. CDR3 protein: CASSTHSNQPQNF. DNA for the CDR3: TGTGCCAGCAGTACTCATAGCAATCAGCCCCAGAATTTT.

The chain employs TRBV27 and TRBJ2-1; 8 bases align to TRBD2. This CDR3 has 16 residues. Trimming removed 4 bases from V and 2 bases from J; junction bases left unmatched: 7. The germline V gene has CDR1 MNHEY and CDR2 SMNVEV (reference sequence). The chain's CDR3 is CASSSEGLDPYNEQFF. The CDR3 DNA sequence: TGTGCCAGCAGTTCCGAGGGACTAGACCCCTACAATGAGCAGTTCTTC.

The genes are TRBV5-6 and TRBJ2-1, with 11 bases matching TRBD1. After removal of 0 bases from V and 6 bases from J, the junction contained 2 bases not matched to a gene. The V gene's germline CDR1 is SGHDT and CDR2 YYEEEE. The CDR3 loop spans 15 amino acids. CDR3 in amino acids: CASSLVGQGGNEQFF. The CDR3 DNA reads TGTGCCAGCAGCTTGGTGGGACAGGGGGGCAATGAGCAGTTCTTC.

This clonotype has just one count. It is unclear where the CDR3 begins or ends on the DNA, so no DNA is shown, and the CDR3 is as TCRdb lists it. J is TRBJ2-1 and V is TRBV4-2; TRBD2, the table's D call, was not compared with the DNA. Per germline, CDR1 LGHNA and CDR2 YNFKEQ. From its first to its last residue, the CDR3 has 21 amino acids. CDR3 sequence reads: CASSQDFGWGSLAGVGNEQVF.

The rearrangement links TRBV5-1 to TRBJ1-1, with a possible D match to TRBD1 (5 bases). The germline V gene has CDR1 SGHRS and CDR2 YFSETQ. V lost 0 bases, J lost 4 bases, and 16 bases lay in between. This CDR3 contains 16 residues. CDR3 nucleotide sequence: TGCGCCAGCAGCTTGGTTCAGGGTGGAATGGGCACTGAAGCTTTCTTT. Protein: CASSLVQGGMGTEAFF.

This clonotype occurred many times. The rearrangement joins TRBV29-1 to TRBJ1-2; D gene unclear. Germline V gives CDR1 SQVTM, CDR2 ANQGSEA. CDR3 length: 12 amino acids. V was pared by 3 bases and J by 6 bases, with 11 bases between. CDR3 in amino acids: CSVDEGGDGYTF. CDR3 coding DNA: TGCAGCGTTGACGAGGGAGGAGATGGCTACACCTTC.

The CDR3 DNA reads TGTGCCAGCAGTTACTCGACTTATGGGGCAGGAAATTCACCCCTCCACTTT. As protein: CASSYSTYGAGNSPLHF. V usage is TRBV6-6 and J usage is TRBJ1-6; a possible D gene is TRBD1 (5 bases). The CDR3 is 17 residues long. Trimming stripped 0 bases from V and 7 bases from J, with 16 bases between. CDR1 is MNHNY and CDR2 is SVGAGI in the germline V gene (reference sequence).

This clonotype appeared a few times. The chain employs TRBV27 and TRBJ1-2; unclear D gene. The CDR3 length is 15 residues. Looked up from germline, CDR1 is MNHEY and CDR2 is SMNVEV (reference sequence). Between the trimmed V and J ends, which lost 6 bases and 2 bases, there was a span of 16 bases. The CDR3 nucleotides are TGTGCCAGCAGCCCCCACCTGACGGGCAACTATGGCTACACCTTC. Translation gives CASSPHLTGNYGYTF.

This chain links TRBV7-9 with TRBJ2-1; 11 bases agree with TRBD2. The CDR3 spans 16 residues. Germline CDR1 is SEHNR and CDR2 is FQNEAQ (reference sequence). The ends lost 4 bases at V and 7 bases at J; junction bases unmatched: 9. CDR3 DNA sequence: TGTGCCAGCAGCTACGGCCTTAGCGGGAGGGAGAATGAGCAGTTCTTC. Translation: CASSYGLSGRENEQFF.

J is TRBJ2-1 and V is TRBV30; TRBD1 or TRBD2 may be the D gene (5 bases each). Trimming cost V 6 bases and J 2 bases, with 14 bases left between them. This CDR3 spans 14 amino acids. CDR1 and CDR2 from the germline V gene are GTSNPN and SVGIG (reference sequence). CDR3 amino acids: CACGRDGTYNEQFF. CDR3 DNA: TGTGCCTGCGGACGGGACGGAACCTACAATGAGCAGTTCTTC. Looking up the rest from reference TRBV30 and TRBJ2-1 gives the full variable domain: SQTIHQWPATLVQPVGSPLSLECTVEGTSNPNLYWYRQAAGRGLQLLFYSVGIGQISSEVPQNLSASRPQDRQFILSSKKLLLSDSGFYLCACGRDGTYNEQFFGPGTRLTVL.

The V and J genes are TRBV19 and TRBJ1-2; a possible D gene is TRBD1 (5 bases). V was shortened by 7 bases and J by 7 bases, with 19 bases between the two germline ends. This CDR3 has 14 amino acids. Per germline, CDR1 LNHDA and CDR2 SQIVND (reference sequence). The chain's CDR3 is CASIDEGASSGYTF. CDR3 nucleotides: TGTGCCAGTATTGATGAAGGGGCCAGCAGTGGCTACACCTTC.

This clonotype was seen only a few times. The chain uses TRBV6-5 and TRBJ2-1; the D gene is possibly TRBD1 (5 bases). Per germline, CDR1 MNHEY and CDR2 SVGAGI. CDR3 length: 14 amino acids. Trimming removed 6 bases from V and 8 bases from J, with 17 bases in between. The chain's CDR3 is CASSRWKGFDEQFF. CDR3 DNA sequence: TGTGCCAGCAGCCGTTGGAAGGGGTTCGATGAGCAGTTCTTC.

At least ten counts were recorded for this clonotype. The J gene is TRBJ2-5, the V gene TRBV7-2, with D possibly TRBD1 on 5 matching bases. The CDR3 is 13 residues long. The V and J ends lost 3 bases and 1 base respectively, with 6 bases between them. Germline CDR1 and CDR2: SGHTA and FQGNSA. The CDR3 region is CASSFRVQETQYF. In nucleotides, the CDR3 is TGTGCCAGCAGCTTCAGGGTCCAAGAGACCCAGTACTTC. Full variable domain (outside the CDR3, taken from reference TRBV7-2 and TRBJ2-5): GAGVSQSPSNKVTEKGKDVELRCDPISGHTALYWYRQSLGQGLEFLIYFQGNSAPDKSGLPSDRFSAERTGGSVSTLTIQRTQQEDSAVYLCASSFRVQETQYFGPGTRLLVL.

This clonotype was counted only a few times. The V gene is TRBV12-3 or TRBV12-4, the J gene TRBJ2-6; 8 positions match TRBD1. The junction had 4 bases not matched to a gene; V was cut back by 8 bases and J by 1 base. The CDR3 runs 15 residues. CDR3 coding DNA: TGTGCCAGCCTTCACAGGGGGTCTGGGGCCAACGTCCTGACTTTC. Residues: CASLHRGSGANVLTF.